This TCR beta chain derives from a study of circulating and synovial CD4+ cells in juvenile arthritis. Note on this clone: The antigen remains unidentified.

Study-wide points: Circulating pathogenic-like and bulk T cells looked alike by Vbeta family usage. Diversity here was lower than in bulk blood CD4 cells. These blood cells shared more CDR3 sequences with synovium than bulk blood.

TCRdb keeps only in-frame clones here, not all; method: immunoSEQ multiplex PCR. The sample consists of 3,400 or so clones, 81% of them appearing once. The CDR3 contains 15 residues. Per germline, CDR1 PRHDT and CDR2 FYEKMQ (reference sequence). Trimming took off 0 bases at V and 2 bases at J, with 11 bases between the two ends. This rearrangement joins TRBV13 to TRBJ2-7, with a tentative D call TRBD1 (5 bases). The receptor comes from a human donor with juvenile idiopathic arthritis. The sequencing input was CD4+ T cells from synovial fluid. CDR3 sequence reads: CASSLGTAHTYEQYF. The CDR3 region has the DNA TGTGCCAGCAGCTTAGGGACAGCTCACACCTACGAGCAGTACTTC.